This is a list of T cell receptor beta chains from one sample in a study of cytomegalovirus exposure and HLA in healthy donors. TCRdb's copy holds only in-frame clones and misses some; the assay was immunoSEQ multiplex PCR. The profile shows under 150,000 clones, approximately 77% of them singletons. Sequences were obtained from PBMCs. Receptor source: a woman between 45 and 60 years old in good health and CMV-seronegative. Both conserved end residues are trimmed from each CDR3. Each record gives: V gene, J gene, CDR3 length, CDR3 protein.

TRBV11-2	TRBJ2-2	12	ASSRTGTTGELF
TRBV7-9	TRBJ2-3	12	ASSLEIAGDTQY
TRBV19	TRBJ2-1	13	ASSIEAGGGNEQF
TRBV6-5	TRBJ2-7	13	ASSYRQIPLYEQY
TRBV4-2	TRBJ2-1	14	ASSQATSGVGNEQF
TRBV5-1	TRBJ1-2	14	ASSPSGQGEVEGYT
TRBV10-3	TRBJ1-4	13	AISESKQLNEKLF
TRBV28	TRBJ1-5	13	ASSSADRANQPQH
TRBV5-6	TRBJ2-2	14	ASSLGAGMNTGELF
TRBV19	TRBJ1-5	12	ASSSDRVDQPQH
TRBV13	TRBJ2-2	11	ASSLGRTGELF
TRBV19	TRBJ2-7	12	ASSIPTPPYEQY
TRBV6-1	NA	12	ASSFTTGSSEQY
TRBV4-1	TRBJ1-2	11	ASSNLRAPGYT
TRBV27	TRBJ2-7	13	ASSLSWTGAHEQY
TRBV2	TRBJ2-1	13	ARASGGSLYNEQF
TRBV7-9	TRBJ1-1	10	ASSPRRTEAF
TRBV9	TRBJ2-3	19	ASSVGPGLAGGPSSTDTQY
TRBV7-6	TRBJ2-1	14	ASSSAWDRGHNEQF
TRBV7-3	TRBJ1-2	15	ASSLAGTGGVDYGYT
TRBV4-1	TRBJ2-7	14	ASSQVELAGSYEQY
TRBV5-6	TRBJ1-3	13	ASSLYSNSGNTIY
TRBV6-1	TRBJ1-5	12	ASRDLGGNQPQH
TRBV5-4	TRBJ1-2	11	ASSLRGNYGYT
TRBV7-9	TRBJ2-5	15	ASSLGGDRGSLETQY
TRBV21-1	TRBJ2-2	12	ASRGQGWTGELF